The next 16 T cell receptor beta chains were all read from a single sample in a study of blood T cell repertoires in COVID-19. TCRdb's copy holds only in-frame clones and misses some; the assay was immunoSEQ multiplex PCR. The sample lists roughly 250,000 clones; roughly 80% were seen once. The sample taken for sequencing was peripheral blood. The source of these receptors is a man between 50 and 59 years old with active or convalescent COVID-19.

The V and J genes are TRBV2 and TRBJ1-4, with TRBD1 as a possible D gene (6 bases). Germline V gene data show CDR1 as SNHLY and CDR2 as FYNNEI. The CDR3 is 15 amino acids. The V gene lost 2 bases and the J gene lost 4 bases, with 11 bases spanning the gap. This chain's CDR3 is CASSELAGVNEKLFF. The CDR3 DNA is TGTGCCAGCAGTGAATTGGCAGGGGTTAATGAAAAACTGTTTTTT.

This sequence joins TRBV12-3 or TRBV12-4 and TRBJ1-5; the D gene is possibly TRBD1 (5 bases). The V gene lost 4 bases and the J gene lost 6 bases, with 10 bases spanning the gap. The CDR3 spans 13 residues. The CDR3 nucleotides are TGTGCCAGCAGTTGGGGGGAACGTCAGCCCCAGCATTTT. This gives the protein CASSWGERQPQHF.

V and J are TRBV12-3 or TRBV12-4 and TRBJ1-1, with TRBD1 matching over 7 bases. This CDR3 comprises 13 residues. With 5 bases clipped from V and 2 bases from J, the junction kept 2 bases outside the gene matches. Written as DNA, the CDR3 is TGTGCCAGCAGTGGACAGGCTAACACTGAAGCTTTCTTT. Translating gives CASSGQANTEAFF.

The V call is TRBV7-2, the J call TRBJ1-6, with TRBD1 identical over 7 bases. V gave up 5 bases and J gave up 0 bases; unmatched junction bases: 7. The CDR3 runs to 17 residues. Looked up from germline, CDR1 is SGHTA and CDR2 is FQGNSA. The CDR3 region has the DNA TGTGCCAGCAGCCCAGGACAGGCAAGCTCCTATAATTCACCCCTCCACTTT. This translates into CASSPGQASSYNSPLHF.

This chain links TRBV20-1 with TRBJ1-5; D is possibly TRBD1 (6 bases). Trimming removed 3 bases from V and 0 bases from J, with 12 bases in between. This CDR3 region has 15 residues. Germline-derived CDR1 and CDR2 are DFQATT and SNEGSKA (reference sequence). The CDR3 sequence: CSASTGIYSNQPQHF. Here the CDR3 DNA reads TGCAGTGCTAGTACAGGGATCTATAGCAATCAGCCCCAGCATTTT.

The J gene is TRBJ1-2, the V gene TRBV25-1; no reliable D call. Germline V gene data show CDR1 as MGHDK and CDR2 as SYGVNS. The V end lost 4 bases, the J end lost 8 bases, and 17 bases lay between the germline ends. The CDR3 extends over 14 amino acids. The CDR3 here is CASSGKRVLEGYTF. CDR3 DNA: TGTGCCAGCAGTGGGAAGAGGGTTCTCGAGGGCTACACCTTC.

This chain uses TRBV4-1 with TRBJ1-1, with 7 bases lining up with TRBD1. The junction had 8 bases not matched to a gene; V was cut back by 4 bases and J by 3 bases. The CDR3 consists of 15 residues. The V gene's germline CDR1 is MGHRA and CDR2 YSYEKL. Written as DNA, the CDR3 is TGCGCCAGCAGCCGAGTCCGACAGGGAGACACTGAAGCTTTCTTT. Translated, it gives CASSRVRQGDTEAFF.

The chain couples TRBV2 to TRBJ2-5; a weak D match, TRBD1 (5 bases). With 6 bases removed from V and 4 bases from J, the gap between germline ends came to 12 bases. The CDR3 has 13 residues. The germline CDR1 and CDR2 sequences are SNHLY and FYNNEI. The CDR3, as DNA: TGTGCCAGCAGACCGCAGGGTTTAGAGACCCAGTACTTC. Its translation is CASRPQGLETQYF.

The chain combines TRBV5-6 with TRBJ2-2; 12 bases agree with TRBD1. The J segment lost 12 bases and the V segment lost 3 bases, leaving 9 bases of the junction unmatched. The germline V gene encodes CDR1 SGHDT and CDR2 YYEEEE. The CDR3 has 15 amino acids. Here the CDR3 reads CASSYAGTGGEKLFF. The CDR3 DNA sequence: TGTGCCAGCAGCTACGCCGGGACAGGGGGCGAGAAGCTGTTTTTT.

V gene TRBV4-1 combines with J gene TRBJ1-1; TRBD1 agrees at 10 bases. CDR3 length: 16 amino acids. Germline V gene data show CDR1 as MGHRA and CDR2 as YSYEKL. V dropped 2 bases and J dropped 4; count of bases not matched to a gene: 7. CDR3 sequence reads: CASSQTQTGGFTEAFF. As DNA, the CDR3 is TGCGCCAGCAGCCAAACCCAGACAGGGGGCTTCACTGAAGCTTTCTTT.

The J gene is TRBJ1-6, the V gene TRBV4-3, with D unresolved. Deletions cut 4 bases from V and 6 bases from J, with 7 bases between. Germline V gives CDR1 LGHNA, CDR2 YSLEER. The CDR3 is 13 residues long. The CDR3, as DNA: TGCGCCAGCAGCCTAAACTTTAATTCACCCCTCCACTTT. Amino acids: CASSLNFNSPLHF.

The chain combines TRBV6-2 or TRBV6-3 with TRBJ1-3; D uncertain. The CDR3 is made up of 15 amino acids. Trimming left V 5 bases short and J 0 bases short, with 11 bases between. Looked up from germline, CDR1 is MNHEY and CDR2 is SVGEGT. CDR3 bases: TGTGCCAGCAGTCGGACGGGAGACTCTGGAAACACCATATATTTT. Amino acid sequence: CASSRTGDSGNTIYF.

This clone was observed at least ten times. J is TRBJ2-5 and V is TRBV19; 13 bases fit TRBD2. J gave up 4 bases and V 5 bases, and 7 bases lay outside the gene matches. This CDR3 comprises 16 residues. Germline V CDR1 and CDR2: LNHDA, SQIVND (reference sequence). The CDR3 spells CASSFRTSGGGETQYF. The CDR3 region has the DNA TGTGCCAGTAGTTTCCGGACTAGCGGGGGCGGAGAGACCCAGTACTTC.

This chain links TRBV20-1 with TRBJ2-7; the match to TRBD2 covers 8 bases. Losses at the gene ends were 3 bases for V and 6 bases for J; bases not matched to a gene: 10. CDR3 size: 14 residues. The germline gives CDR1 DFQATT, CDR2 SNEGSKA (reference sequence). Here the CDR3 DNA reads TGCAGTGCTAGTTCCGGGGGGGCCAAAGGCGAGCAGTACTTC. This gives the protein CSASSGGAKGEQYF.

A single count supports this clone. The gene calls are TRBV2 and TRBJ2-1, with D perhaps TRBD1 (5 bases). The CDR3 covers 14 residues. V lost 3 bases and J lost 9, with 15 bases in between. Per the germline V gene, CDR1 is SNHLY and CDR2 is FYNNEI. Written as DNA, the CDR3 is TGTGCCAGCAGTGACAGGGCGGAAAACGGTGAGCAGTTCTTC. It specifies CASSDRAENGEQFF.

V is TRBV18 and J is TRBJ2-5, with 7 bases identical to TRBD2. J lost 4 bases, V lost 3 bases, and 11 bases had no gene match. The CDR3 length is 16 residues. Germline V gene sequence: CDR1 KGHSH, CDR2 LQKENI. The CDR3 nucleotides read TGTGCCAGCTCACCCATATTTGGCGGGGGTGGAGAGACCCAGTACTTC. Translating it yields CASSPIFGGGGETQYF. Complete variable domain (other parts from reference TRBV18 and TRBJ2-5): NAGVMQNPRHLVRRRGQEARLRCSPMKGHSHVYWYRQLPEEGLKFMVYLQKENIIDESGMPKERFSAEFPKEGPSILRIQQVVRGDSAAYFCASSPIFGGGGETQYFGPGTRLLVL.